This TCR beta chain stems from a study of CD8+ T cells in alopecia areata. Study-wide context: Treated patients were dosed with oral tofacitinib, taking 5 to 10 mg twice daily.

As the sequencing template, cDNA was produced by extracting RNA and reverse transcribing it. Method: immunoSEQ multiplex PCR; TCRdb's copy keeps in-frame clones and lacks some. The table lists over 120,000 clones, less than 70% of them singletons. Points on this clone: No antigen is known for it.

Findings and limits, study-wide: The study found that many expanded lesional clones persisted in scalp and blood during tofacitinib.

The CDR3 loop spans 14 amino acids. Trimming removed 6 bases from V and 3 bases from J; junction bases left unmatched: 6. Per germline, CDR1 SGHRS and CDR2 YFSETQ. This sample's treatment: oral pan-JAK inhibitor, 5-10 mg twice daily. This receptor was taken from a human donor with alopecia areata. The sequenced sample was CD8+ T cells sorted from blood, obtained at week 4, from a patient treated with tofacitinib. The chain uses TRBV5-1 and TRBJ1-2; TRBD1 matches at 9 bases. The CDR3 here is CASTRTGEDYGYTF. The CDR3 region has the DNA TGCGCCAGCACCCGGACAGGGGAGGACTATGGCTACACCTTC.